Listed below are T cell receptor beta chains from one sample, sequenced in a study of cytomegalovirus exposure and HLA in healthy donors. Libraries were prepared by immunoSEQ multiplex PCR; TCRdb keeps only in-frame clonotypes and omits some of them. The sample carries tens of thousands of clones, over 75% recorded once. Specimen: PBMCs. These TCRs come from a woman under 40 in good health and CMV-seronegative. The CDR3 runs from the conserved cysteine through the conserved F or W. The order of the fields is CDR3 protein, CDR3 DNA, D gene, V gene, J gene, clone size. A D gene is named only where the DNA matches it firmly. Size is stated for part of the rows, as once, few or many counts, or as a class when the clone is expanded.

CASRPQGNTEAFF,TGTGCCAGCAGACCCCAGGGGAACACTGAAGCTTTCTTT,.,TRBV5-4,TRBJ1-1,.
CASSLKSGRVTQYF,TGTGCCAGCAGCCTCAAGAGCGGGCGGGTGACCCAGTACTTC,.,TRBV7-8,TRBJ2-5,few
CASSYHRVNTEAFF,TGTGCCAGCAGTTACCACAGGGTGAACACTGAAGCTTTCTTT,.,TRBV6-5,TRBJ1-1,.
CASSMVGLAGGPGTQYF,TGTGCCAGTAGTATGGTCGGGCTAGCGGGAGGTCCAGGGACCCAGTACTTC,TRBD2,TRBV19,TRBJ2-5,.
CASSYSAAYNYGYTF,TGTGCCAGCAGTTACTCGGCGGCATATAACTATGGCTACACCTTC,.,TRBV6-5,TRBJ1-2,.
CASSPWPEYEQYF,TGTGCCAGCAGCCCCTGGCCCGAATACGAGCAGTACTTC,.,TRBV7-2,TRBJ2-7,.
CASSLTGGQAAYEQYF,TGTGCCAGCAGTTTAACGGGAGGTCAGGCCGCCTACGAGCAGTACTTC,TRBD2,TRBV28,TRBJ2-7,.
CASSLSTGYGYTF,TGTGCCAGCAGCTTATCGACAGGCTATGGCTACACCTTC,.,TRBV7-9,TRBJ1-2,few
CASSYRDRFYEQYF,TGTGCCAGCAGCTACAGGGACCGATTCTACGAGCAGTACTTC,.,TRBV7-2,TRBJ2-7,few
CASSRDGESNQPQHF,TGTGCCAGCAGCCGAGATGGAGAGAGCAATCAGCCCCAGCATTTT,.,TRBV5-6,TRBJ1-5,.
CASSQDRFGEQYF,TGTGCCAGCAGCCAGGACAGGTTTGGCGAGCAGTACTTC,TRBD1,TRBV7-3,TRBJ2-7,.
CASTSRGRLAGGTYNEQFF,TGTGCCAGCACCTCGAGGGGTAGACTAGCGGGAGGGACGTACAATGAGCAGTTCTTC,TRBD2,TRBV27,TRBJ2-1,.
CASSFGGAVYEQYF,TGTGCCAGCAGCTTCGGGGGGGCGGTCTACGAGCAGTACTTC,TRBD2,TRBV7-2,TRBJ2-7,.
CASSSPGDRGYEQYF,TGTGCCAGCAGCTCGCCGGGGGACAGGGGCTACGAGCAGTACTTC,TRBD1,TRBV7-9,TRBJ2-7,.
CASSVGRDGTDTQYF,TGTGCCAGCAGTGTCGGGAGGGACGGGACAGATACGCAGTATTTT,TRBD2,TRBV6-4,TRBJ2-3,few
CASSPGLAGRYEQYF,TGTGCCAGCAGCCCGGGACTAGCGGGAAGGTACGAGCAGTACTTC,TRBD2,TRBV4-2,TRBJ2-7,.
CASSESGFEQYF,TGTGCCAGCAGTGAGTCGGGATTCGAGCAGTACTTC,.,TRBV2,TRBJ2-7,few
CASSYDAASLRGYTF,TGTGCCAGCAGTTACGATGCTGCGTCCCTTCGTGGCTACACCTTC,.,TRBV6-6,TRBJ1-2,once
CASSGRQGARAYNEQFF,TGTGCCAGCAGCGGGCGACAGGGGGCCAGGGCCTACAATGAGCAGTTCTTC,TRBD1,TRBV7-9,TRBJ2-1,.
CAITEEGATDTQYF,TGTGCCATCACGGAGGAGGGTGCCACAGATACGCAGTATTTT,.,TRBV10-3,TRBJ2-3,.
CASSDLDSSSGANVLTF,TGTGCCAGCAGTGACCTGGACAGTTCCTCTGGGGCCAACGTCCTGACTTTC,.,TRBV6-4,TRBJ2-6,.
CASSPWTQETQYF,TGTGCCAGCAGCCCCTGGACACAAGAGACCCAGTACTTC,.,TRBV14,TRBJ2-5,once
CASSLGLGAETQYF,TGTGCCAGCAGCTTAGGTCTCGGTGCAGAGACCCAGTACTTC,.,TRBV7-9,TRBJ2-5,.
CASSPAGAGNQPQHF,TGTGCCAGCTCACCCGCAGGGGCAGGCAATCAGCCCCAGCATTTT,.,TRBV18,TRBJ1-5,.
CASKAGQDQETQYF,TGTGCCAGCAAAGCGGGACAAGACCAAGAGACCCAGTACTTC,.,TRBV7-8,TRBJ2-5,.
CASSARLAGYNEQFF,TGTGCCAGCAGCGCGAGACTAGCGGGGTACAATGAGCAGTTCTTC,TRBD2,TRBV9,TRBJ2-1,.
CASSVREVIGPMNTEAFF,TGTGCCAGCAGCGTAAGGGAGGTGATAGGCCCCATGAACACTGAAGCTTTCTTT,.,TRBV9,TRBJ1-1,.
CASSTDPGQGGGYTF,TGCGCCAGCAGTACCGACCCGGGACAGGGAGGAGGCTACACCTTC,TRBD1,TRBV5-1,TRBJ1-2,once
CASSFGTANSGANVLTF,TGTGCCAGCAGCTTCGGGACAGCCAACTCTGGGGCCAACGTCCTGACTTTC,TRBD1,TRBV7-9,TRBJ2-6,.